Each of the 30 T cell receptor beta chains below was sequenced from the same sample in a study of blood T cells in healthy people across ages. Through a sample-barcoded 5' primer and a J-beta primer mix, a second PCR was run for roughly 6 to 11 cycles. Using its own MiXCR run on the 5' RACE reads, TCRdb lists one record per CDR3 protein. The sample includes 500,000 to 650,000 distinct CDR3 sequences, roughly a quarter of them seen just once. These data also formed part of another study, on T cells of mothers and their children.

Sequenced input: blood. The source is a boy younger than 10 in good health.

This clonotype has more than one count but fewer than ten. The chain uses TRBV4-1 and TRBJ1-6, with D unresolved. This CDR3 spans 15 amino acids. Trimming stripped 0 bases from V and 6 bases from J, with 9 bases between. Per the germline V gene, CDR1 is MGHRA and CDR2 is YSYEKL. This CDR3 is CASSQDTVFNSPLHF. Written as DNA, the CDR3 is TGCGCCAGCAGCCAAGATACAGTTTTTAATTCACCCCTCCACTTT.

This clonotype showed up just a few times. The chain links TRBV11-2 to TRBJ1-2; a weak D match, TRBD1 (6 bases). Trimming took 4 bases from V and 8 from J, leaving 23 bases between them. Germline CDR1 is SGHAT and CDR2 is FQNNGV. The CDR3 extends over 16 amino acids. CDR3 sequence (DNA): TGTGCCAGCAGCTCGAGTTCCAGGGGCATGGGGAGCGGCTACACCTTC. Protein: CASSSSSRGMGSGYTF.

About this clonotype: At one end the junction does not follow the germline gene, possibly because of a read error. The rearrangement uses TRBV7-2 and TRBJ2-7; D unclear. There are 14 residues in the CDR3. Per germline, CDR1 SGHTA and CDR2 FQGNSA. Here the CDR3 DNA reads TGTGCCTGCAGCTTAGGGCCAGGATACTACGAGCAGTACTTC. Translation gives CACSLGPGYYEQYF.

This clonotype turned up a few times. The chain employs TRBV15 and TRBJ2-1; 9 bases match TRBD2. The CDR3 is 16 residues long. V gave up 2 bases and J gave up 7 bases; unmatched junction bases: 9. Germline V gene data show CDR1 as LNHNV and CDR2 as YYDKDF (reference sequence). The CDR3 DNA is TGTGCCACCAGCAGATCGTCGGGACTAGCTAAGAATGAGCAGTTCTTC. This encodes CATSRSSGLAKNEQFF.

This clonotype was detected a few times. Its ends do not fully match the called genes, so a read error is possible. This sequence joins TRBV5-1 and TRBJ2-1; D might be TRBD1 (6 bases). This CDR3 region has 15 residues. Germline V gene sequence: CDR1 SGHRS, CDR2 YFSETQ. As DNA, the CDR3 is TGCGCCGGCAGCTTGGGGGCAGGCACTGGGGATGAGCAGTTCTTC. Translation gives CAGSLGAGTGDEQFF.

The rearrangement uses TRBV6-2 or TRBV6-3 and TRBJ2-1; D is perhaps TRBD2 (5 bases). The V end lost 5 bases, the J end lost 9 bases, and 20 bases lay between the germline ends. There are 15 residues in the CDR3. CDR1 and CDR2 from the germline V gene are MNHEY and SVGEGT. CDR3 amino acids: CASSIHPETRGEQFF. For the CDR3, the DNA is TGTGCCAGCAGTATCCACCCGGAGACCCGGGGTGAGCAGTTCTTC.

The rearrangement uses TRBV29-1 and TRBJ2-7, with TRBD1 as a possible D gene (6 bases). Trimming pared 6 bases from V and 0 bases from J, leaving 12 bases between. This CDR3 contains 13 residues. Germline CDR1 and CDR2: SQVTM and ANQGSEA. CDR3 sequence: CSVTDRSSYEQYF. The DNA for the CDR3 is TGCAGCGTGACAGACAGGTCCTCCTACGAGCAGTACTTC.

This clonotype came up a few times. This chain links TRBV6-2 or TRBV6-3 with TRBJ2-7, with 10 positions matching TRBD2. The trim removed 5 bases at V and 2 bases at J, leaving 9 bases unmatched. CDR1 is MNHEY and CDR2 is SVGEGT in the germline V gene. CDR3 length: 16 residues. CDR3: CASSPLTAGGPYEQYF. The CDR3 DNA is TGTGCCAGCAGTCCACTTACAGCGGGAGGGCCCTACGAGCAGTACTTC.

This clonotype was observed a few times. This rearrangement joins TRBV4-3 to TRBJ2-1, with D possibly being TRBD1 or TRBD2 (5 bases each). The assigned J gene may be wrong: the sequence end matches TRBJ2-5 better. The germline V gene encodes CDR1 LGHNA and CDR2 YSLEER. CDR3 length: 15 residues. CDR3 in amino acids: CASSHAGTQGETQYF. The CDR3, as DNA: TGCGCCAGCAGCCATGCCGGGACCCAAGGCGAGACCCAGTACTTC.

V is TRBV7-2 and J is TRBJ2-1, with 7 bases matching TRBD2. Trimming at V came to 5 bases and at J to 4 bases, leaving 5 bases not matched to a gene. The CDR3 has 14 residues. Germline loops: CDR1 SGHTA, CDR2 FQGNSA. The CDR3 DNA sequence: TGTGCCAGCAGCCAGCCCGGGAGGTACAATGAGCAGTTCTTC. Translation: CASSQPGRYNEQFF.

This clonotype was recorded only once. The gene calls are TRBV10-2 and TRBJ2-5; possible D gene TRBD2, 7 bases. The J call may be faulty, since TRBJ2-1 better matches the DNA end. The CDR3 has 12 amino acids. Germline CDR1 is WSHSY and CDR2 is SAAADI. CDR3 sequence reads: CASGLGGNEQFF. CDR3 bases: TGCGCCAGCGGACTAGGGGGCAATGAGCAGTTCTTC.

This clonotype has just one count. This chain uses TRBV30 with TRBJ1-2; possible D gene TRBD1, 6 bases. Germline V gene sequence: CDR1 GTSNPN, CDR2 SVGIG (reference sequence). V lost 7 bases and J lost 4, with 10 bases in between. The CDR3 is 11 amino acids. The CDR3 DNA reads as TGTGCCTCAAACAGGGCCTATGGCTACACCTTC. As protein: CASNRAYGYTF.

This rearrangement joins TRBV10-3 to TRBJ2-5, with 13 bases that match TRBD2. The DNA end is more similar to TRBJ2-7, so the J call may be wrong. CDR1 and CDR2 from the germline V gene are ENHRY and SYGVKD. The CDR3 sequence is 15 residues long. CDR3 DNA: TGTGCCATCAGTACGGGACTAGCGGGGTTCTACGAGCAGTACTTC. As protein: CAISTGLAGFYEQYF.

The rearrangement links TRBV5-1 to TRBJ1-2; TRBD1 aligns across 10 bases. CDR3 length: 15 amino acids. J lost 6 bases, V lost 4 bases, and 9 bases had no gene match. CDR1 and CDR2 (germline): SGHRS, YFSETQ. CDR3 sequence reads: CASSILTGGEDGYTF. CDR3 coding DNA: TGCGCCAGCAGCATCTTGACAGGGGGCGAGGATGGCTACACCTTC.

The chain employs TRBV29-1 and TRBJ1-1; D is unresolved. V lost 6 bases to trimming and J lost 3 bases, with 17 bases between them. Germline CDR1 is SQVTM and CDR2 is ANQGSEA. CDR3 length equals 14 residues. CDR3 protein: CSVDGRLADTEAFF. The CDR3 DNA sequence: TGCAGCGTCGATGGCAGGCTGGCGGACACTGAAGCTTTCTTT.

The genes are TRBV15 and TRBJ2-5; maybe TRBD1 (6 bases). With the DNA end fitting TRBJ2-7 better, the J assignment may be wrong. Per germline, CDR1 LNHNV and CDR2 YYDKDF (reference sequence). The CDR3 has 15 amino acids. This CDR3 is CATSRGQALLYEQYF. CDR3 sequence (DNA): TGTGCCACCAGCAGAGGACAGGCTCTTCTTTACGAGCAGTACTTC.

For this clonotype: An end of the junction does not agree with germline; a read error may underlie this. The chain employs TRBV10-2 and TRBJ2-3; D ambiguous. Germline CDR1 is WSHSY and CDR2 is SAAADI. The CDR3 contains 16 residues. The CDR3 here is CASQRPGRMSTDPQYF. The CDR3 region has the DNA TGCGCCAGTCAAAGGCCAGGCCGTATGAGCACAGATCCGCAGTATTTT.

This clonotype appeared once. The V and J genes are TRBV29-1 and TRBJ2-7; the match to TRBD1 covers 7 bases. This CDR3 region has 13 residues. V shed 4 bases, J shed 9 bases, and the junction held 12 bases outside the gene matches. Germline V gives CDR1 SQVTM, CDR2 ANQGSEA. DNA for the CDR3: TGCAGCGTTGTGGGACAGCCAATCCTGGGGCAGTACTTC. Translating it yields CSVVGQPILGQYF.

This clonotype occurred a few times. This sequence joins TRBV14 and TRBJ1-6; no definite D call. V was pared by 4 bases and J by 8 bases, with 9 bases between. Per the germline V gene, CDR1 is SGHDN and CDR2 is FVKESK. This CDR3 spans 13 amino acids. As DNA, the CDR3 is TGTGCCAGCAGCCCGACATGGGATTCACCCCTCCACTTT. Protein product: CASSPTWDSPLHF.

The chain recombines TRBV20-1 with TRBJ2-5; 9 bases fit TRBD2. The V gene end was trimmed by 0 bases and the J gene end by 4 bases; junction bases not matched to a gene: 3. In germline, CDR1 is DFQATT, CDR2 SNEGSKA (reference sequence). The CDR3 has 14 amino acids. The CDR3 DNA is TGCAGTGCTAGAGATCGAGCGGGGGGAGAGACCCAGTACTTC. Amino acid sequence: CSARDRAGGETQYF.

This clonotype was counted a few times. The chain employs TRBV15 and TRBJ2-2, with D unclear. Germline V gives CDR1 LNHNV, CDR2 YYDKDF (reference sequence). V lost 0 bases, J lost 8 bases, and 1 base lay in between. This CDR3 is built from 11 residues. The CDR3 reads CATSREGELFF. The CDR3, as DNA: TGTGCCACCAGCAGAGAAGGGGAGCTGTTTTTT.

This clonotype was seen only once. The chain links TRBV29-1 to TRBJ2-7; no reliable D call. Germline lookup yields CDR1 SQVTM and CDR2 ANQGSEA. Trimming removed 3 bases from V and 0 bases from J, with 6 bases in between. The CDR3 has 12 amino acids. The CDR3: CSVEGSSYEQYF. Here the CDR3 DNA reads TGCAGCGTTGAGGGCAGCTCCTACGAGCAGTACTTC.

This clonotype was observed a handful of times. This rearrangement joins TRBV15 to TRBJ2-3; TRBD1 is a possible D gene (6 bases). The CDR3 sequence is 17 residues long. Between the trimmed V and J ends, which lost 1 base and 6 bases, there was a span of 20 bases. The V gene's germline CDR1 is LNHNV and CDR2 YYDKDF (reference sequence). CDR3 residues: CATSRARQEAISDTQYF. The CDR3 DNA follows: TGTGCCACCAGCAGAGCCCGACAGGAGGCTATATCGGATACGCAGTATTTT.

V and J are TRBV7-2 and TRBJ2-5; D remains ambiguous. The CDR3 runs 12 residues. The germline V and J ends were trimmed by 4 bases and 11 bases, with 14 bases remaining between them. The germline CDR1 and CDR2 sequences are SGHTA and FQGNSA. CDR3 DNA: TGTGCCAGCAGCTCCCGTCTCGGAGAGCAGTACTTC. It codes for CASSSRLGEQYF.

Ten or more counts support this clonotype. This sequence joins TRBV5-4 and TRBJ1-1; D ambiguous. The CDR3 consists of 15 residues. Germline V gene data show CDR1 as SGHNT and CDR2 as YYREEE (reference sequence). V lost 0 bases and J lost 8, with 17 bases in between. The DNA of the CDR3 is TGTGCCAGCAGCTTGGGGCGAGGGCCCTTACGAGAAGCTTTCTTT. Translated: CASSLGRGPLREAFF.

The genes are TRBV29-1 and TRBJ2-5; no clear D gene. This CDR3 contains 12 residues. Germline CDR1 and CDR2: SQVTM and ANQGSEA. V lost 2 bases and J 4 bases, leaving 8 bases between the germline ends. CDR3 coding DNA: TGCAGCGTTGAATGCGACGGAGAGACCCAGTACTTC. The encoded protein is CSVECDGETQYF.

This clonotype was seen just once. The rearrangement joins TRBV11-2 to TRBJ1-1; possibly TRBD1 for D (5 bases). CDR1 and CDR2 (germline): SGHAT, FQNNGV. There are 14 residues in the CDR3. Trimming took 1 base from V and 8 from J, leaving 14 bases between them. In DNA, the CDR3 is TGTGCCAGCAGCTTAGCCACCGACAGAGGGGAAGCTTTCTTT. Protein: CASSLATDRGEAFF.

The chain carries TRBV5-5 and TRBJ1-1; the D gene is possibly TRBD1 (5 bases). The length of the CDR3 is 15 residues. The V gene's germline CDR1 is SGHKS and CDR2 YYEKEE (reference sequence). V lost 7 bases and J 0 bases, leaving 16 bases between the germline ends. CDR3 amino acids: CASRHLGGVNTEAFF. The CDR3 nucleotides read TGTGCCAGCCGCCACTTGGGGGGTGTGAACACTGAAGCTTTCTTT.

A few counts support this clonotype. The chain recombines TRBV2 with TRBJ2-5; TRBD2 is a possible D gene (5 bases). The J call could be wrong; TRBJ2-7 is a better fit for the DNA end. CDR3 length: 14 amino acids. Germline V CDR1 and CDR2: SNHLY, FYNNEI. The CDR3 DNA reads TGTGCCACCCTGGACCGCCCGGCGGGCTACGAGCAGTACTTC. Protein: CATLDRPAGYEQYF.

There are a few counts of this clonotype. This rearrangement joins TRBV14 to TRBJ2-5, with D perhaps matching TRBD2 (5 bases). The better agreement between TRBJ2-1 and the DNA end casts doubt on the J call. Germline lookup yields CDR1 SGHDN and CDR2 FVKESK. The CDR3 consists of 15 residues. The CDR3 sequence: CASSQDIEGWHEQFF. Written as DNA, the CDR3 is TGTGCCAGCAGCCAAGATATTGAGGGATGGCATGAGCAGTTCTTC.